Listed below are T cell receptor beta chains from one sample, sequenced in a study of blood T cell repertoires in COVID-19. The data were produced by immunoSEQ multiplex PCR, yet TCRdb's version contains in-frame clones alone and is incomplete. The data contain 350,000 to 500,000 clones, approximately 91% of them singletons. Sample: PBMCs or T cells enriched from blood (not recorded which). These receptors all stem from a woman between 18 and 30 years old who had been exposed to COVID-19. CDR3s include the opening cysteine and the closing phenylalanine or tryptophan. A D gene is named only where the DNA matches it firmly. The listing skips clone size in some rows; elsewhere it reads once, few, many or a size class.

j_call d_call v_call clone_size cdr3_nt cdr3_aa
TRBJ2-5 TRBD1 TRBV7-8 NA TGTGCCAGCAGCCCCAGGGGACAGAAAGAGACCCAGTACTTC CASSPRGQKETQYF
TRBJ2-1 NA TRBV18 NA TGTGCCAGCTCACCACGCAGGTACAATGAGCAGTTCTTC CASSPRRYNEQFF
TRBJ2-1 NA TRBV5-6 NA TGTGCCAGCAGCTTGGGATTGGGCAGGGTCAGTGAGCAGTTCTTC CASSLGLGRVSEQFF
TRBJ1-5 NA TRBV19 NA TGTGCCAGTAGTACGGGACATAATAGCAATCAGCCCCAGCATTTT CASSTGHNSNQPQHF
TRBJ1-1 NA TRBV10-3 NA TGTGCCATTGGTCCTGGGCGTAGGACTGAAGCTTTCTTT CAIGPGRRTEAFF
TRBJ2-3 NA TRBV5-1 NA TGCGCCAGCTCCGTTGATGGGGGGGCAAATACGCAGTATTTT CASSVDGGANTQYF
TRBJ1-5 NA TRBV6-1 NA TGTGCCAGCAGTGGCAACAGGGCGTATAGCAATCAGCCCCAGCATTTT CASSGNRAYSNQPQHF
TRBJ2-1 TRBD2 TRBV6-5 NA TGTGCCAGCAGTTATGGGAGGGGCAATGAGCAGTTCTTC CASSYGRGNEQFF
TRBJ2-3 TRBD1 TRBV28 NA TGTGCCAGCAGTTCATCCGGGACAGGGACGACGCAGTATTTT CASSSSGTGTTQYF
TRBJ1-5 NA TRBV19 many TGTGCCAGTAGCAAGGGACAACATACTTACAATCAGCCCCAGCATTTT CASSKGQHTYNQPQHF
TRBJ1-1 NA TRBV9 NA TGTGCCAGCAGCGCACAGGGAACTAACACTGAAGCTTTCTTT CASSAQGTNTEAFF
TRBJ1-5 TRBD1 TRBV10-3 once TGTGCCATCAGTGAGTCTGGACAGGTCAATCAGCCCCAGCATTTT CAISESGQVNQPQHF
TRBJ1-2 NA TRBV4-2 many TGTGCCAGCAGCTCCACAGCGGGCGCCGATGGCTACACCTTC CASSSTAGADGYTF
TRBJ1-2 TRBD1 TRBV3-1/TRBV3-2 NA TGTGCCAGCAGCCAAGGGGGGACAGGGGGCTATGGCTACACCTTC CASSQGGTGGYGYTF
TRBJ1-1 NA TRBV19 NA TGTGCCAGCGCCTTACTTGGAGTGAACACTGAAGCTTTCTTT CASALLGVNTEAFF
TRBJ1-1 NA TRBV28 NA TGTGCCAGCAGTGAAGTCCAGGGCGGTGGGAACACTGAAGCTTTCTTT CASSEVQGGGNTEAFF
TRBJ2-3 TRBD1 TRBV7-2 few TGTGCCAGCAGCTTAGCTATTACAGGGGGAACGGATACGCAGTATTTT CASSLAITGGTDTQYF
TRBJ2-1 TRBD1 TRBV29-1 NA TGCAGCGTTGAAGGACGGGACAGACATAAAGGCTACAATGAGCAGTTCTTC CSVEGRDRHKGYNEQFF
TRBJ1-1 TRBD1 TRBV5-4 once TGTGCCAGCAGCTTGTTAGGACAGGAGAACACTGAAGCTTTCTTT CASSLLGQENTEAFF
TRBJ2-7 TRBD1 TRBV6-5 NA TGTGCCAGCAGTTTTCGACAGGGAGAGTCCTACGAGCAGTACTTC CASSFRQGESYEQYF
TRBJ2-1 TRBD2 TRBV6-2/TRBV6-3 NA TGTGCCAGCAGTTACCCTGTAGCGGGAGGGTACAATGAGCAGTTCTTC CASSYPVAGGYNEQFF
TRBJ2-5 TRBD1 TRBV12-3/TRBV12-4 once TGTGCCAGCAGTAGAGGGACAGCTCCCTACTTC CASSRGTAPYF
TRBJ2-2 NA TRBV10-3 NA TGTGCCATCCTTGGGTCAGGGAACACCGGGGAGCTGTTTTTT CAILGSGNTGELFF
TRBJ2-5 TRBD2 TRBV5-1 NA TGCGCCAGCAGCGGAACCGGGACTAGTATTGGGACCCAGTACTTC CASSGTGTSIGTQYF
TRBJ2-5 NA TRBV7-9 once TGTGCCAGCAGCTTATCTCCACCAGGGAAAGAGACCCAGTACTTC CASSLSPPGKETQYF
TRBJ2-5 NA TRBV13 NA TGTGCCAGCAACTTAGAGGGGTCGGAGACCCAGTACTTC CASNLEGSETQYF